The source of this T cell receptor (beta chain) is a study of tumor-infiltrating lymphocytes in oesophageal squamous cell carcinoma. Trimming took 2 bases from V and 6 from J; bases not matched to a gene: 5. This CDR3 contains 15 residues. Germline lookup yields CDR1 SGHVS and CDR2 FQNEAQ. TCRdb processed the PCR reads anew with MiXCR; each CDR3 protein has one entry. The profile covers some 16,000 distinct CDR3 sequences, with about 50% appearing a single time and 23% taken by the ten largest. Sequencing used esophageal tumor tissue. This sequence was found in a male donor with esophageal squamous cell carcinoma. The genes are TRBV7-8 and TRBJ2-1; 9 bases line up with TRBD1. In DNA, the CDR3 is TGTGCCAGCAGCTTATATAGGACAGGGGTCAATGAGCAGTTCTTC. It codes for CASSLYRTGVNEQFF.